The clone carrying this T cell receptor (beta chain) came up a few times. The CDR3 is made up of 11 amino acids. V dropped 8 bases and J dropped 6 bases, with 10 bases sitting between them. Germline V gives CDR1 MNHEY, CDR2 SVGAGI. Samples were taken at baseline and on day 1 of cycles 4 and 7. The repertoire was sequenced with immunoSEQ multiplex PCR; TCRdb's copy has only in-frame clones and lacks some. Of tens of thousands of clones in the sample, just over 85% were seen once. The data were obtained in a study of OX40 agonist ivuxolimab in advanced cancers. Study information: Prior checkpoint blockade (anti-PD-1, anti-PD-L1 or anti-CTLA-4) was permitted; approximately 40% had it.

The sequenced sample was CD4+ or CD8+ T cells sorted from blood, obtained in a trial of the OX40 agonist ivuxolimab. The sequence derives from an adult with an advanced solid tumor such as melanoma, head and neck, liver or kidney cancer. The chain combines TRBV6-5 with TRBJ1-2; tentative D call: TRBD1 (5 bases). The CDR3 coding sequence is TGTGCCAGCGACCAGGGTCATGGCTACACCTTC. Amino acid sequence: CASDQGHGYTF.